This T cell receptor (beta chain) was profiled in a study of T cells after yellow fever vaccination. This clonotype was observed many times. The antigen is unknown. General observations from the study: Abundant clonotypes from the bulk population could get into FACS-sorted repertoires as contaminants.

CDR1 and CDR2 from the germline V gene are SGHRS and YFSETQ. V lost 4 bases and J 7 bases, leaving 6 bases between the germline ends. The CDR3 extends over 11 amino acids. TCRdb analysed the 5' RACE reads with MiXCR anew, one entry per CDR3 protein. Of about 120,000 distinct CDR3 sequences listed, approximately 9% were seen once; the top ten hold 40%. The input for sequencing was CD8+ T cells sorted from PBMCs, taken on the day of the yellow fever booster vaccination. The TCR comes from a man between 18 and 35 years old who received the YFV17D yellow fever vaccine. This chain uses TRBV5-1 with TRBJ2-1; D unclear. CDR3: CASSGENEQFF. The CDR3 region has the DNA TGCGCCAGCAGCGGGGAAAATGAGCAGTTCTTC. Together with reference TRBV5-1 and TRBJ2-1, the CDR3 gives the full variable domain: KAGVTQTPRYLIKTRGQQVTLSCSPISGHRSVSWYQQTPGQGLQFLFEYFSETQRNKGNFPGRFSGRQFSNSRSEMNVSTLELGDSALYLCASSGENEQFFGPGTRLTVL.